The 10 T cell receptor beta chains below come from one sample, sequenced in a study of T cell responses to AZD1222 COVID-19 vaccine. The data were produced by immunoSEQ multiplex PCR, yet TCRdb's version contains in-frame clones alone and is incomplete. The repertoire has 60,000 to 70,000 clones, around four fifths of them found once; the top ten carry less than 6.5%. Source: peripheral blood, taken on day 0 of AZD1222 vaccination. These receptors originate from an adult in good health.

The V call is TRBV2, the J call TRBJ1-2; no clear D. This CDR3 comprises 13 residues. In germline, CDR1 is SNHLY, CDR2 FYNNEI. The germline V and J ends were trimmed by 2 bases and 4 bases, with 8 bases remaining between them. The CDR3 spells CASSERPAYGYTF. CDR3 in DNA: TGTGCCAGCAGTGAACGGCCGGCCTATGGCTACACCTTC.

The genes are TRBV5-6 and TRBJ2-1; TRBD2 matches at 11 bases. This CDR3 spans 17 amino acids. Germline CDR1 SGHDT, CDR2 YYEEEE. The V and J ends lost 0 bases and 0 bases, in that order; junction bases with no gene match: 2. CDR3 sequence (DNA): TGTGCCAGCAGCTTGGAGACTAGCGGGGTCTCCTACAATGAGCAGTTCTTC. Translating gives CASSLETSGVSYNEQFF.

This chain links TRBV2 with TRBJ1-2, with D possibly TRBD1 on 5 matching bases. Per the germline V gene, CDR1 is SNHLY and CDR2 is FYNNEI. Deletions cut 5 bases from V and 6 bases from J, with 10 bases between. The CDR3 has 12 residues. The CDR3 DNA is TGTGCCAGCAGTCAGGGTACCGATGGCTACACCTTC. It encodes CASSQGTDGYTF.

The chain links TRBV27 to TRBJ2-1; D is perhaps TRBD2 (7 bases). V shed 2 bases and J shed 0 bases, with 11 bases lying between them. The CDR3 loop spans 16 amino acids. Germline CDR1 is MNHEY and CDR2 is SMNVEV (reference sequence). Here the CDR3 DNA reads TGTGCCAGCAGTTTACGGGGGGCCTACTCCTACAATGAGCAGTTCTTC. As protein: CASSLRGAYSYNEQFF.

J is TRBJ2-3 and V is TRBV6-2 or TRBV6-3; TRBD2 might be the D (7 bases). The V gene lost 3 bases and the J gene lost 2 bases, with 12 bases spanning the gap. CDR1 and CDR2 (germline): MNHEY, SVGEGT. The CDR3 runs to 15 residues. The CDR3 coding sequence is TGTGCCAGCAGTTATCGGGGGGCGTTCACAGATACGCAGTATTTT. Protein sequence: CASSYRGAFTDTQYF.

The chain carries TRBV5-1 and TRBJ1-1; D is perhaps TRBD1 (5 bases). The V end lost 4 bases, the J end lost 7 bases, and 14 bases lay between the germline ends. Germline CDR1 is SGHRS and CDR2 is YFSETQ. The CDR3 runs 13 residues. The CDR3 sequence: CASSEGTGNEAFF. In nucleotides, the CDR3 is TGCGCCAGCAGCGAGGGAACAGGTAATGAAGCTTTCTTT.

This clone is a singleton in its sample. The CDR3 nucleotides are TGTGCCAGCAGACCCCAAAGACTCGGGACAGAAGCTTTCTTT. As protein: CASRPQRLGTEAFF. The gene calls are TRBV28 and TRBJ1-1; possible D gene TRBD1, 6 bases. From germline, CDR1 is MDHEN and CDR2 SYDVKM. Between the trimmed V and J ends, which lost 6 bases and 8 bases, there was a span of 19 bases. The CDR3 sequence is 14 residues long.

The rearrangement joins TRBV6-5 to TRBJ2-2, with 7 bases aligning to TRBD1. The CDR3 covers 15 residues. CDR1 MNHEY and CDR2 SVGAGI come from the germline V gene. Germline trimming cut 8 bases from V and 6 bases from J; bases unmatched to any gene: 12. CDR3 nucleotides: TGTGCCAGCGCTAGAGACAGGGTCTTATCCGGGGAGCTGTTTTTT. Translation: CASARDRVLSGELFF.

V is TRBV5-4 and J is TRBJ1-1, with unresolved D. The CDR3 totals 13 residues. Germline V gene sequence: CDR1 SGHNT, CDR2 YYREEE (reference sequence). The V end lost 3 bases, the J end lost 1 base, and 7 bases lay between the germline ends. The CDR3 loop is CASSSGRNTEAFF. The CDR3 nucleotides are TGTGCCAGCAGCTCTGGGAGGAACACTGAAGCTTTCTTT.

The chain couples TRBV4-3 to TRBJ2-7; unclear D gene. CDR3 size: 13 residues. Trimming removed 3 bases at V and 1 base at J, with 7 bases between. Per the germline V gene, CDR1 is LGHNA and CDR2 is YSLEER. CDR3 residues: CASSQRQSYEQYF. The CDR3 region has the DNA TGCGCCAGCAGCCAGCGGCAGTCCTACGAGCAGTACTTC.